This record concerns one TCR beta chain sequence. The sample originates from a study of blood T cell repertoires in COVID-19. Looking at the study overall: Spain, Italy and the United States supplied samples that represented acute and convalescent COVID-19. PBMCs, B-cell-depleted T cells, or T cells provided the cDNA or gDNA that made up the material.

Assay: immunoSEQ multiplex PCR; the TCRdb copy retains only in-frame clones and omits some. Among about 89,000 clones listed, about 95% were seen once. Germline V lookup: CDR1 MGHRA, CDR2 YSYEKL. The CDR3 totals 17 residues. With 4 bases clipped from V and 6 bases from J, the junction kept 8 bases outside the gene matches. The source of this sequence is a human donor with active COVID-19. The donor label of this sample is uncertain. The chain recombines TRBV4-1 with TRBJ2-1, with 14 nucleotides matching TRBD2. The specimen sequenced was peripheral blood. Here the CDR3 DNA reads TGCGCCAGCAGCCGAGGGGAGACTAGCGGGGGGGCCAATGAGCAGTTCTTC. Its protein is CASSRGETSGGANEQFF.